A selection of T cell receptor beta chains follows, all from one sample in a study of T cell changes during pregnancy in multiple sclerosis. Sequenced by immunoSEQ multiplex PCR; TCRdb stores in-frame clones only, minus some. Among approximately 42,000 clones, around 80% were seen once, and the ten largest hold 0.6% to 0.8%. The sample was CD4+ T cells from peripheral blood mononuclear cells, taken before pregnancy. The receptors come from a female donor with multiple sclerosis, enrolled in a pregnancy study. CDR3s include the opening cysteine and the closing phenylalanine or tryptophan. A D gene is named only where the DNA matches it firmly. Expanded clones get a size class; other rows say once, few or many, or leave the size out.

j_gene	abundance	v_gene	d_gene	CDR3nt	CDR3aa
TRBJ1-2	NA	TRBV7-2	NA	TGTGCCAGCAGCCAACTGGGGAGCTATGGCTACACCTTC	CASSQLGSYGYTF
TRBJ1-5	NA	TRBV25-1	TRBD1	TGTGCCAGCAGTACAGGGGCTCCCGGCAATCAGCCCCAGCATTTT	CASSTGAPGNQPQHF
TRBJ1-4	many	TRBV21-1	NA	TGTGCCAGCAGCAAAGTCCCAGGTGAAAAACTGTTTTTT	CASSKVPGEKLFF
TRBJ1-1	once	TRBV10-1	NA	TGCGCCAGCAGTGAATCCTCAGGGGTAGGCACTGAAGCTTTCTTT	CASSESSGVGTEAFF
TRBJ2-3	NA	TRBV18	NA	TGTGCCAGCTCACCACCGAGGACGGGCGGCCAGCGGGTTACGCAGTATTTT	CASSPPRTGGQRVTQYF
TRBJ1-2	NA	TRBV2	TRBD1	TGTGCCAGCAGTTCCTACCTGGGACAGGGGACTTCTGGCTACACCTTC	CASSSYLGQGTSGYTF
TRBJ2-1	NA	TRBV5-8	NA	TGTGCCAGCAGCTTGGCCCATATTAGCTCCTACAATGAGCAGTTCTTC	CASSLAHISSYNEQFF
TRBJ1-5	NA	TRBV27	NA	TGTGCCAGCAGTTTATCGCTGGGACATGGCGGAATCAATCAGCCCCAGCATTTT	CASSLSLGHGGINQPQHF
TRBJ1-1	NA	TRBV7-3	NA	TGTGCCAGCAGCCTCCAAGGGGCGACTGAAGCTTTCTTT	CASSLQGATEAFF
TRBJ1-2	NA	TRBV6-6	TRBD1	TGTGCCAGCAATCCGGGACAGGGTAATGGCTACACCTTC	CASNPGQGNGYTF
TRBJ2-7	NA	TRBV5-1	TRBD1	TGCGCCAGCAGCCCCAGGGGGCTGGTTTACGAGCAGTACTTC	CASSPRGLVYEQYF
TRBJ2-5	NA	TRBV11-2	NA	TGTGCCAGCAGCCCTAGCGCACACGGAGAGACCCAGTACTTC	CASSPSAHGETQYF
TRBJ2-3	NA	TRBV10-3	TRBD1	TGTGCCATCAAGTCCGGGACAGAGAACACAGATACGCAGTATTTT	CAIKSGTENTDTQYF
TRBJ2-1	NA	TRBV27	TRBD2	TGTGCCAGCAGTATCGCTAGCGGGGGAAACAATGAGCAGTTCTTC	CASSIASGGNNEQFF
TRBJ1-3	once	TRBV7-2	NA	TGTGCCAGCAGCCCAGGGCAAGGAAACACCATATATTTT	CASSPGQGNTIYF
TRBJ2-7	NA	TRBV5-1	TRBD1	TGCGCCAGCAGGTCCGGGACAGGGGGCTCGTTCGCCTACGAGCAGTACTTC	CASRSGTGGSFAYEQYF
TRBJ1-5	NA	TRBV5-1	NA	TGCGCCAGCAAAGGGACACCGGACCCGAATCAGCCCCAGCATTTT	CASKGTPDPNQPQHF
TRBJ2-1	once	TRBV9	NA	TGTGCCAGCAGCGGATGGGCTAGCCGCAATGAGCAGTTCTTC	CASSGWASRNEQFF
TRBJ1-5	NA	TRBV6-1	NA	TGTGCCAGCAGTGCAGGTTCGTATAGCAATCAGCCCCAGCATTTT	CASSAGSYSNQPQHF
TRBJ2-7	NA	TRBV7-2	TRBD1	TGTGCCAGCAGCTTAGTCAGGGGGACCTACGAGCAGTACTTC	CASSLVRGTYEQYF
TRBJ1-3	NA	TRBV30	NA	TGTGCCTGGAGTGTATACAGCCTCTCTGGAAACACCATATATTTT	CAWSVYSLSGNTIYF
TRBJ2-1	once	TRBV30	TRBD2	TGTGCCTGGTCGCTAGCGGGAGGGGACAATGAGCAGTTCTTC	CAWSLAGGDNEQFF
TRBJ2-2	NA	TRBV5-1	TRBD2	TGCGCCAGCAGCGACGGGACTAGCATCTTTCCCGGGGAGCTGTTTTTT	CASSDGTSIFPGELFF
TRBJ2-3	once	TRBV28	NA	TGTGCCAGCAGTCGGGGAGGAAGTGAAGATACGCAGTATTTT	CASSRGGSEDTQYF
TRBJ1-2	NA	TRBV30	NA	TGTGCCTGGAATCACTTTCTTCCTAACTATGGCTACACCTTC	CAWNHFLPNYGYTF
TRBJ1-5	once	TRBV6-1	NA	TGTGCCAGCAGTGAGATAGCGGTCTGGAGTCCTCAGCCCCAGCATTTT	CASSEIAVWSPQPQHF
TRBJ1-5	NA	TRBV23-1	TRBD1	TGCGCCAGCAGTCAATTTGACAGGGGAACCAATCAGCCCCAGCATTTT	CASSQFDRGTNQPQHF
TRBJ1-5	once	TRBV18	NA	TGTGCCAGCTCCTCCGAGGCTTCAGTTCAGCCCCAGCATTTT	CASSSEASVQPQHF
TRBJ2-1	NA	TRBV10-1	TRBD2	TGCGCCAGCAGTGGGGCTAGCGGATACAATGAGCAGTTCTTC	CASSGASGYNEQFF
TRBJ1-4	few	TRBV7-9	NA	TGTGCCAGCAGCTCGGCGGGGGCGCGAGAAAAACTGTTTTTT	CASSSAGAREKLFF
TRBJ2-5	NA	TRBV19	TRBD1	TGTGCCAGTAGTTGGGGGTGGGACAGGGGTAGGGAGACCCAGTACTTC	CASSWGWDRGRETQYF
TRBJ1-1	NA	TRBV6-5	NA	TGTGCCAGCAGTTACCAGGGGGAAGCTTTCTTT	CASSYQGEAFF
TRBJ2-7	NA	TRBV9	TRBD1	TGTGCCAGCAGCGTAGACGGGACAGGGAACTACGAGCAGTACTTC	CASSVDGTGNYEQYF
TRBJ2-5	NA	TRBV18	NA	TGTGCCAGCTCACCACCCCAGGGACAAGAGACCCAGTACTTC	CASSPPQGQETQYF
TRBJ2-2	NA	TRBV2	NA	TGTGCCAGCAGTGAAGACAGGGCTGTTCGCGGGGAGCTGTTTTTT	CASSEDRAVRGELFF
TRBJ1-5	NA	TRBV4-3	TRBD1	TGCGCCAGCAGCCAAGATCCAACAGGGGATCAGCCCCAGCATTTT	CASSQDPTGDQPQHF
TRBJ1-1	NA	TRBV5-1	NA	TGCGCCAGCAGCTGGGGGGGCAGCGTTAACACTGAAGCTTTCTTT	CASSWGGSVNTEAFF
TRBJ2-3	NA	TRBV10-1	NA	TGCGCCAGCAGTGAGCAGGTCACAGATACGCAGTATTTT	CASSEQVTDTQYF
TRBJ2-5	NA	TRBV19	NA	TGTGCCAGTAAAGAGGCCCAGCTGCCAATCGAGACCCAGTACTTC	CASKEAQLPIETQYF
TRBJ2-3	NA	TRBV4-2	NA	TGTGCCAGCAGCGGGGGCTTCAGGGTGGGTACGCAGTATTTT	CASSGGFRVGTQYF
TRBJ2-3	NA	TRBV19	NA	TGTGCCACCCTAGCGTTCGGCACAGATACGCAGTATTTT	CATLAFGTDTQYF
TRBJ1-2	NA	TRBV6-6	TRBD1	TGTGCCAGCAGCGAACATGACAGGGGGCGAGGCTACACCTTC	CASSEHDRGRGYTF
TRBJ2-7	NA	TRBV7-9	TRBD1	TGTGCCGGGGGACAGGGCCCTGGCGAGCAGTACTTC	CAGGQGPGEQYF
TRBJ2-1	NA	TRBV9	TRBD2	TGTGCCAGCAGCGTAAGGAGCGGGAGTAACAATGAGCAGTTCTTC	CASSVRSGSNNEQFF
TRBJ1-1	NA	TRBV12-5	TRBD1	TGTGCTAGTGGTGACTCGGGCAGGGGGCTCATTATGAACACTGAAGCTTTCTTT	CASGDSGRGLIMNTEAFF
TRBJ2-1	NA	TRBV19	NA	TGTGCCAGTAGTATAGGTGGGGGCAGCTCCTACAATGAGCAGTTCTTC	CASSIGGGSSYNEQFF
TRBJ2-4	once	TRBV7-9	NA	TGTGCCAGCAGCTTAGACTATGGCGGGTCGGACATTCAGTACTTC	CASSLDYGGSDIQYF
TRBJ1-2	medium-sized	TRBV7-3	NA	TGTGCCAGCAGCTTAAACCCAGGCTATGGCTACACCTTC	CASSLNPGYGYTF
TRBJ1-4	NA	TRBV4-1	NA	TGCGCCAGCCTTCCGGGGGGCCGCCCAACTAATGAAAAACTGTTTTTT	CASLPGGRPTNEKLFF
TRBJ1-1	few	TRBV7-8	NA	TGTGCCAGCAGCTCCCGACCGACAGGTTCTAATGAAGCTTTCTTT	CASSSRPTGSNEAFF